Sequencing of this T cell receptor beta chain was carried out in a study of T cell repertoires in cytomegalovirus infection. The overall study: Both a matching HLA type and CMV infection were indicated by public TCR beta signatures.

Study-wide results and limits: Identification of carriers of CMV plus the relevant HLA was performed using cumulative public TCR beta family frequency. It was HLA-C-restricted CMV-specific TCR beta clonotypes that dominated the response ex vivo.

The CDR3 loop spans 12 amino acids. V was pared by 7 bases and J by 5 bases, with 9 bases between. The germline CDR1 and CDR2 sequences are LNHDA and SQIVND (reference sequence). With regard to this clonotype: What it recognizes is unknown.

In TCRdb, the reads were re-called with MiXCR into one record per CDR3 protein. The table has fewer than 250,000 distinct CDR3 sequences, 12% seen once; the top ten hold around 1.6%. Source material: PBMCs. The chain carries TRBV19 and TRBJ1-5, with a possible D match to TRBD1 (6 bases). This TCR came from a human donor in good health (CMV status not recorded). Some clones in this sample may be carry-over from other donors' samples. CDR3 protein: CASTRGDQPQHF. DNA for the CDR3: TGTGCCAGTACCAGGGGTGATCAGCCCCAGCATTTT.